Included here is one T cell receptor beta chain sequence, with context. Profiling relied on immunoSEQ multiplex PCR, and the TCRdb table lists in-frame clones only, not all of them. The sample lists approximately 100,000 clones, about 90% occurring once. The CDR3 runs 14 residues. From germline, CDR1 is SGHTA and CDR2 FQGNSA. V dropped 5 bases and J dropped 1 base, with 10 bases sitting between them. This sample was taken from a study of T cell responses to AZD1222 COVID-19 vaccine. This sequence joins TRBV7-2 and TRBJ2-3; D remains ambiguous. The TCR sequence derives from an adult who received the AZD1222 COVID-19 vaccine. Here the sequenced sample was peripheral blood, taken 28 days after the second AZD1222 dose. The CDR3 coding sequence is TGTGCCAGCAGCCCTCAGTCGGGCACAGATACGCAGTATTTT. Translating gives CASSPQSGTDTQYF.